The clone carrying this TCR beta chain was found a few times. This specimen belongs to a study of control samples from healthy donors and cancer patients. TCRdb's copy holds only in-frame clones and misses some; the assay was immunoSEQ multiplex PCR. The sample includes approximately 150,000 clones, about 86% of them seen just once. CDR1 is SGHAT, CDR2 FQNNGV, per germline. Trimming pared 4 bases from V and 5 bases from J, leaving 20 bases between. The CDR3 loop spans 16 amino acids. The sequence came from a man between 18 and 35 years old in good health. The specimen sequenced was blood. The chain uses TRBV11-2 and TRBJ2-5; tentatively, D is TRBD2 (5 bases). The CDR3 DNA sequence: TGTGCCAGCAGCTGGGGAATGGCCCCGCCGGGGGAGACCCAGTACTTC. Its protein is CASSWGMAPPGETQYF.